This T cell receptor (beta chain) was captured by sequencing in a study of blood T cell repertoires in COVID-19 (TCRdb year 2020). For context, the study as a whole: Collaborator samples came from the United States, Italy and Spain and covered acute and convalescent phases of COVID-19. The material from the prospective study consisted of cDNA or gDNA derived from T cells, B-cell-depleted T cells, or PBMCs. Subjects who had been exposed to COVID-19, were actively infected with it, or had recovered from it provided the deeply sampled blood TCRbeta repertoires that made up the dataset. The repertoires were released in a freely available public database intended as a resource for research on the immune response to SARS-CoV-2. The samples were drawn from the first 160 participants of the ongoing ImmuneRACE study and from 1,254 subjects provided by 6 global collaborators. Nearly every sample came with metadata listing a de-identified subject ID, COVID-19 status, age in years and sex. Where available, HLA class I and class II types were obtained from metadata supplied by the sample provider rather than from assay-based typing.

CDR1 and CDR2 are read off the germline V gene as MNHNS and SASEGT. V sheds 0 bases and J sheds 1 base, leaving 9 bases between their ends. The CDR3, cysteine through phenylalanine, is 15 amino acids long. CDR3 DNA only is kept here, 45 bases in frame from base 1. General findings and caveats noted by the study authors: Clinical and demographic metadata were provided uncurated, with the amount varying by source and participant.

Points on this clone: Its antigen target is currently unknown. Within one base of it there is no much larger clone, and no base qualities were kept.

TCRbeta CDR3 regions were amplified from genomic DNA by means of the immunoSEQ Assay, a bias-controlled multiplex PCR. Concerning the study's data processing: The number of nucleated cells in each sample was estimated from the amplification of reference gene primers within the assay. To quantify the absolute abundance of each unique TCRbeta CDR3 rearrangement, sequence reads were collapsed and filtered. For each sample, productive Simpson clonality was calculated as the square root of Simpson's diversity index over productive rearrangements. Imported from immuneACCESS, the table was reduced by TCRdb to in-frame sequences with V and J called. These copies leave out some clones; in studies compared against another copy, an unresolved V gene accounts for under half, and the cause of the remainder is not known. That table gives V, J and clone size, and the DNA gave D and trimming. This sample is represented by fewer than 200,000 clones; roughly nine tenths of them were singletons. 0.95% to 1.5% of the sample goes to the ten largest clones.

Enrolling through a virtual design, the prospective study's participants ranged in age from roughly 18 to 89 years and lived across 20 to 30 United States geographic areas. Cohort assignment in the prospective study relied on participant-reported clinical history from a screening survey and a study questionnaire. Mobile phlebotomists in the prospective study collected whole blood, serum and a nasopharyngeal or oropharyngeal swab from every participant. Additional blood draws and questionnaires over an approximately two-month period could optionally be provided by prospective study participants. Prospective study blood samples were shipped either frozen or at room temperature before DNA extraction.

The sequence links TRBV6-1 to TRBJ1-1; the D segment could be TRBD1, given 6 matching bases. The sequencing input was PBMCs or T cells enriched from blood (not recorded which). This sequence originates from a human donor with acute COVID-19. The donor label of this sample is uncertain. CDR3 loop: CASSEAPGANTEAFF. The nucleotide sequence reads TGTGCCAGCAGTGAAGCGCCAGGGGCGAACACTGAAGCTTTCTTT.